The next 15 T cell receptor beta chains were all read from a single sample in a study of Graves' ophthalmopathy and Graves' hyperthyroidism. RNA transcripts yielded amplified TCR beta CDR3 regions. HTBI primers served in a first-round RT-PCR, which a second-round multiplex PCR followed. TCRdb used MiXCR to reprocess the multiplex PCR reads, holding one entry per CDR3 protein. The sample yields over 450,000 distinct CDR3 sequences, around 14% seen once. Specimen: blood. Every receptor here comes from a woman aged 30 to 39 with Graves' ophthalmopathy.

This clonotype has ten or more counts. The V and J genes are TRBV20-1 and TRBJ1-2, with 9 nucleotides matching TRBD1. This CDR3 has 12 amino acids. Germline CDR1 reads DFQATT; CDR2 reads SNEGSKA (reference sequence). V was pared by 5 bases and J by 6 bases, with 4 bases of the junction left unmatched. The CDR3 here is CSAYRGRDGYTF. In nucleotides, the CDR3 is TGCAGTGCTTACAGGGGGCGAGATGGCTACACCTTC.

This clonotype was found many times. The chain uses TRBV7-8 and TRBJ1-6; D might be TRBD1 (5 bases). Per the germline V gene, CDR1 is SGHVS and CDR2 is FQNEAQ. The CDR3 contains 13 residues. V lost 5 bases to trimming and J lost 8 bases, with 10 bases between them. The CDR3 DNA reads as TGTGCCAGCAGCACCAAACAGGATTCACCCCTCCACTTT. Protein: CASSTKQDSPLHF.

Ten or more counts support this clonotype. The chain links TRBV10-3 to TRBJ2-7; D may be TRBD2 (5 bases). This CDR3 comprises 15 residues. Germline-derived CDR1 and CDR2 are ENHRY and SYGVKD. V lost 0 bases and J 0 bases, leaving 9 bases between the germline ends. CDR3 DNA: TGTGCCATCAGTGAGTCTCCGGACTCCTCCTACGAGCAGTACTTC. Its protein product is CAISESPDSSYEQYF.

This clonotype was seen ten or more times. The rearrangement uses TRBV13 and TRBJ2-7, with TRBD2 identical over 10 bases. The CDR3 is made up of 16 amino acids. Germline lookup yields CDR1 PRHDT and CDR2 FYEKMQ (reference sequence). V was clipped by 0 bases and J by 7 bases; unmatched bases: 9. CDR3 sequence: CASSLGSLAGALEQYF. As DNA, the CDR3 is TGTGCCAGCAGCTTAGGCAGTCTAGCGGGAGCGCTTGAGCAGTACTTC.

This clonotype has a count of ten or more. The gene calls are TRBV28 and TRBJ2-7; no reliable D call. CDR1 and CDR2 (germline): MDHEN, SYDVKM. V was trimmed by 5 bases and J by 5 bases, leaving 13 bases between them. This CDR3 comprises 13 residues. CDR3 in DNA: TGTGCCAGCAGTCCGAGAAGTGGTAACGAGCAGTACTTC. It specifies CASSPRSGNEQYF.

To note about this clonotype: An end of the junction differs from the germline gene, which may be a read error. This rearrangement joins TRBV28 to TRBJ2-7; D remains ambiguous. This CDR3 spans 12 amino acids. Germline CDR1 MDHEN, CDR2 SYDVKM. DNA of the CDR3: TGTGCCAGCAGTTCGAGTTCCTACGAGCAGTGCTTC. This gives the protein CASSSSSYEQCF. Combining the CDR3 with reference TRBV28 and TRBJ2-7 gives the whole variable domain DVKVTQSSRYLVKRTGEKVFLECVQDMDHENMFWYRQDPGLGLRLIYFSYDVKMKEKGDIPEGYSVSREKKERFSLILESASTNQTSMYLCASSSSSYEQCFGPGTRLTVT.

This clonotype was counted ten times or more. V gene TRBV2 combines with J gene TRBJ2-7; D is uncertain. V was cut by 0 bases and J by 3 bases, with 12 bases left in between. This CDR3 has 15 residues. Germline V gene sequence: CDR1 SNHLY, CDR2 FYNNEI. The CDR3 DNA is TGTGCCAGCAGTGAAGCGAGTAGACTGAACTACGAGCAGTACTTC. Translation gives CASSEASRLNYEQYF. Based on the CDR3 plus reference TRBV2 and TRBJ2-7, the full variable domain is EPEVTQTPSHQVTQMGQEVILRCVPISNHLYFYWYRQILGQKVEFLVSFYNNEISEKSEIFDDQFSVERPDGSNFTLKIRSTKLEDSAMYFCASSEASRLNYEQYFGPGTRLTVT.

About this clonotype itself: At one end the junction does not follow the germline gene, possibly because of a read error. The genes are TRBV20-1 and TRBJ2-2; TRBD2 might be the D (6 bases). Germline V gene lookup returns CDR1 DFQATT and CDR2 SNEGSKA (reference sequence). There are 16 residues in the CDR3. CDR3 in amino acids: CSAGVPRGMPTGELCF. The CDR3, as DNA: TGCAGTGCCGGCGTTCCCCGCGGGATGCCCACCGGGGAGCTGTGTTTT.

This CDR3 reads CSAGVPGQQETQYF. The DNA of the CDR3 is TGCAGTGCGGGGGTTCCGGGACAGCAAGAGACCCAGTACTTC. The chain uses TRBV20-1 and TRBJ2-5; 7 bases are shared with TRBD1. This CDR3 contains 14 residues. Germline V gene sequence: CDR1 DFQATT, CDR2 SNEGSKA (reference sequence). Losses at the gene ends were 6 bases for V and 2 bases for J; bases not matched to a gene: 9.

This clonotype came up many times. V usage is TRBV28 and J usage is TRBJ2-4; 10 positions agree with TRBD2. The CDR3 is made up of 16 amino acids. The germline CDR1 and CDR2 sequences are MDHEN and SYDVKM. Trimming cost V 0 bases and J 4 bases; bases outside gene matches: 3. The CDR3 loop is CASSLWGTSAKNIQYF. CDR3 DNA: TGTGCCAGCAGTTTATGGGGGACTAGCGCTAAAAACATTCAGTACTTC.

This clonotype was seen repeatedly, ten times or more. CDR3 loop: CASSITGLSGNTIYF. Written as DNA, the CDR3 is TGTGCCAGCAGCATAACAGGGCTCTCTGGAAACACCATATATTTT. The chain couples TRBV12-3 or TRBV12-4 to TRBJ1-3, with TRBD1 as a possible D gene (6 bases). Between the trimmed V and J ends, which lost 6 bases and 0 bases, there was a span of 12 bases. The CDR3 contains 15 residues.

This clonotype showed up many times. The V gene is TRBV7-2, the J gene TRBJ1-1; weak D call: TRBD1 (5 bases). This CDR3 is built from 14 residues. Trimming removed 3 bases from V and 6 bases from J, with 14 bases in between. Looked up from germline, CDR1 is SGHTA and CDR2 is FQGNSA. The CDR3 loop is CASSFDWVGAEAFF. The CDR3, as DNA: TGTGCCAGCAGCTTTGATTGGGTGGGGGCTGAAGCTTTCTTT.

This clonotype was seen once. The gene calls are TRBV6-1 and TRBJ2-7; D not certain. Trimming cost V 1 base and J 0 bases, with 10 bases left between them. Germline CDR1 is MNHNS and CDR2 is SASEGT. The CDR3 runs 15 residues. CDR3 sequence (DNA): TGTGCCAGCAGTGAAGTGGTGGCAGCCTCCTACGAGCAGTACTTC. Amino acid sequence: CASSEVVAASYEQYF.

This clonotype was seen once. The chain links TRBV5-1 to TRBJ2-7, with TRBD1 identical over 8 bases. The CDR3 length is 15 residues. From germline, CDR1 is SGHRS and CDR2 YFSETQ. The J segment lost 1 base and the V segment lost 4 bases, leaving 7 bases of the junction unmatched. The CDR3 sequence: CASSLWTGPSYEQYF. CDR3 nucleotides: TGCGCCAGCAGCCTATGGACAGGGCCATCCTACGAGCAGTACTTC.

This clonotype was detected only a few times. The chain has TRBV24-1 and TRBJ2-7, with a weak D call TRBD1 (6 bases). This CDR3 comprises 13 residues. In germline, CDR1 is KGHDR, CDR2 SFDVKD. V gave up 0 bases and J gave up 6 bases, with 8 bases separating them. CDR3 DNA: TGTGCCACCAGTGATTTGAACAGGGCCGAGCAGTACTTC. It translates to CATSDLNRAEQYF.